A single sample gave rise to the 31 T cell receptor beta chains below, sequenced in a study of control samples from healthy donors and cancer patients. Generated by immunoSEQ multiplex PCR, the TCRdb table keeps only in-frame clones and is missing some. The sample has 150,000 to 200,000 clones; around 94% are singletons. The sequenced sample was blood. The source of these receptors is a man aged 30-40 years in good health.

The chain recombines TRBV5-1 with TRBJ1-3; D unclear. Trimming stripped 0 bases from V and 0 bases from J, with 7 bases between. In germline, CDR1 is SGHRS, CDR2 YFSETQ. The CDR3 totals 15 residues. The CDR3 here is CASSLVHNSGNTIYF. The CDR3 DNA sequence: TGCGCCAGCAGCTTGGTGCACAACTCTGGAAACACCATATATTTT.

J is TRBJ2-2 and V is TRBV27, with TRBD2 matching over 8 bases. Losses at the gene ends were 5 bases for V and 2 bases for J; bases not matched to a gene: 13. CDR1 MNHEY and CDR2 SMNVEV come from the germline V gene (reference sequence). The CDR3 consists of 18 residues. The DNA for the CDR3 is TGTGCCAGCAGTCCGATCCTCCTAGCGGGCCTAAACACCGGGGAGCTGTTTTTT. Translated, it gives CASSPILLAGLNTGELFF.

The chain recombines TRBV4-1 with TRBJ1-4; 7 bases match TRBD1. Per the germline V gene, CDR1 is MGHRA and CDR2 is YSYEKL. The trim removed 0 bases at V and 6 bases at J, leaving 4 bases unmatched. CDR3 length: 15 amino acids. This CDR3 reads CASSQEGGTDEKLFF. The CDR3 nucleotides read TGCGCCAGCAGCCAAGAAGGGGGGACAGATGAAAAACTGTTTTTT.

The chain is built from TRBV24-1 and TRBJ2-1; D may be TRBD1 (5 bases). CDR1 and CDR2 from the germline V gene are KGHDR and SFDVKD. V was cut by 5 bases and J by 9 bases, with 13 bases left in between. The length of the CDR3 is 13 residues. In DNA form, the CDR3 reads TGTGCCACCAGTGTACCAGGGTCTGGTGAGCAGTTCTTC. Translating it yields CATSVPGSGEQFF.

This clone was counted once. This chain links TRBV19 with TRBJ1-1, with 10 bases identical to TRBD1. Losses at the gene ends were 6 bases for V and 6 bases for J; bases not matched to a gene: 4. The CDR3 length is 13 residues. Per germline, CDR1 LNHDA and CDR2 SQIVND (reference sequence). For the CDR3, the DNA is TGTGCCAGTAGCCGACAGGGGGCGGCTGAAGCTTTCTTT. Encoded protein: CASSRQGAAEAFF.

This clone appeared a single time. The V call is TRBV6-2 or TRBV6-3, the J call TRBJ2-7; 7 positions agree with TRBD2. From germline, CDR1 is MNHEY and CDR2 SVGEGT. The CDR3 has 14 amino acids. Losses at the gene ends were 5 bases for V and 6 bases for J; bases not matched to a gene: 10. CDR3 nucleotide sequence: TGTGCCAGCAGTCGACTAGCACTCTCCCTCGAGCAGTACTTC. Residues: CASSRLALSLEQYF.

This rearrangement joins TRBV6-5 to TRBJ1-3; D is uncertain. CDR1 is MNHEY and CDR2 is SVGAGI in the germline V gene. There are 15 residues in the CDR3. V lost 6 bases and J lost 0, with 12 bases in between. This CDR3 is CASSRKGNSGNTIYF. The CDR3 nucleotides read TGTGCCAGCAGCAGAAAGGGCAACTCTGGAAACACCATATATTTT.

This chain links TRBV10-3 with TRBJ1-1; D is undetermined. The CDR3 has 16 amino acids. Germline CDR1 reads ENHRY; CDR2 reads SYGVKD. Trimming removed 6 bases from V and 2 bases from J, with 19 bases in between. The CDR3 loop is CAIRGGVGTVNTEAFF. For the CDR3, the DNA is TGTGCCATCAGAGGTGGGGTGGGCACGGTTAACACTGAAGCTTTCTTT.

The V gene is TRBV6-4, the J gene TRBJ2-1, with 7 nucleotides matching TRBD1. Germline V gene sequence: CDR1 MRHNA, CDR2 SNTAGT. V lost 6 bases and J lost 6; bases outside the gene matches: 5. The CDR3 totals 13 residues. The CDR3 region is CASSATGPNEQFF. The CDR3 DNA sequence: TGTGCCAGCAGCGCGACAGGGCCCAATGAGCAGTTCTTC.

CDR3 nucleotides: TGTGCCAGTACCCTAGGGGGGTACGGCGATTCACCCCTCCACTTT. Amino acids: CASTLGGYGDSPLHF. The chain is built from TRBV19 and TRBJ1-6; a weak D match, TRBD1 (6 bases). CDR1 is LNHDA and CDR2 is SQIVND in the germline V gene (reference sequence). This CDR3 has 15 residues. Trimming cost V 7 bases and J 8 bases, with 18 bases left between them.

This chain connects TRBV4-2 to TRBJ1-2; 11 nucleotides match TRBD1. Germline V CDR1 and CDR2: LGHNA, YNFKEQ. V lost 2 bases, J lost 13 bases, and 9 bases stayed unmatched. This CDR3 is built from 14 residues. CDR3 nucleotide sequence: TGTGCCAGCAGCCAAAGGACAGGGGGCGAGAGTGGCACCTTC. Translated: CASSQRTGGESGTF.

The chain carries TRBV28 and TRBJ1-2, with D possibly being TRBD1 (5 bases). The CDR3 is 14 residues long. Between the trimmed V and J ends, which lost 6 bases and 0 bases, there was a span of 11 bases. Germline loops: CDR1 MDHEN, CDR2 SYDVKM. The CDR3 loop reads CASRRQTTNYGYTF. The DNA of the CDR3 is TGTGCCAGCAGGCGACAGACGACTAACTATGGCTACACCTTC.

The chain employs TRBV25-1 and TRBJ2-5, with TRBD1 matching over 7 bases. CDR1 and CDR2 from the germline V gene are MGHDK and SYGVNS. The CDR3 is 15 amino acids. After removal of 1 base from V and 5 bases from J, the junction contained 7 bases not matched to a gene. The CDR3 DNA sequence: TGTGCCAGCAGTGAATCTGGCCAGGGGGACGAGACCCAGTACTTC. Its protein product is CASSESGQGDETQYF.

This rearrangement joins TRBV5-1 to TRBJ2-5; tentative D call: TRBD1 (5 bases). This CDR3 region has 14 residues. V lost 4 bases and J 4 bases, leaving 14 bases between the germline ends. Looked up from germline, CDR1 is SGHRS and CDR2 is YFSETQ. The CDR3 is CASSPGGARETQYF. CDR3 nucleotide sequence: TGCGCCAGCAGCCCCGGTGGGGCTCGAGAGACCCAGTACTTC.

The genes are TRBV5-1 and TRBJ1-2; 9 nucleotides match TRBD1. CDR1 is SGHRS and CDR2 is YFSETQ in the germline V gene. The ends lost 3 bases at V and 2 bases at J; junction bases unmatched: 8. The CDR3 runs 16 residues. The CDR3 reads CASSSLTGGTNYGYTF. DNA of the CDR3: TGCGCCAGCAGCTCATTGACAGGGGGAACGAACTATGGCTACACCTTC.

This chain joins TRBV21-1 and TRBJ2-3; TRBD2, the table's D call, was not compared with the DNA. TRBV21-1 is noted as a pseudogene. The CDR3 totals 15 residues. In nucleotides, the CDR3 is TGTGCCAGCAGCCCGACCCGACGGGACACAGATACGCAGTATTTT. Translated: CASSPTRRDTDTQYF.

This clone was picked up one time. The CDR3 here is CASSQDGNTYNEQFF. As DNA, the CDR3 is TGTGCCAGCAGCCAAGATGGGAACACCTACAATGAGCAGTTCTTC. This chain uses TRBV4-2 with TRBJ2-1; no clear D gene. The CDR3 consists of 15 residues. The V gene's germline CDR1 is LGHNA and CDR2 YNFKEQ. The V end lost 0 bases, the J end lost 2 bases, and 8 bases lay between the germline ends.

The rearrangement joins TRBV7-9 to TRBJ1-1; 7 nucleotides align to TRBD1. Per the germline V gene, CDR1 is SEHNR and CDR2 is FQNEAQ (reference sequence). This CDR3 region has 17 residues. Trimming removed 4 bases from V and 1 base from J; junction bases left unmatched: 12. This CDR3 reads CASSSYPPGQKNTEAFF. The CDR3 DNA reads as TGTGCCAGCAGCTCATACCCACCGGGACAGAAGAACACTGAAGCTTTCTTT.

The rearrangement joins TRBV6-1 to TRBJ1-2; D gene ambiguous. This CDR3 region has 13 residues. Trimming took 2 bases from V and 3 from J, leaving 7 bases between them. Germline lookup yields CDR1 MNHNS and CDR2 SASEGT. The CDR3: CASSESQHYGYTF. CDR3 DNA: TGTGCCAGCAGTGAAAGTCAGCACTATGGCTACACCTTC.

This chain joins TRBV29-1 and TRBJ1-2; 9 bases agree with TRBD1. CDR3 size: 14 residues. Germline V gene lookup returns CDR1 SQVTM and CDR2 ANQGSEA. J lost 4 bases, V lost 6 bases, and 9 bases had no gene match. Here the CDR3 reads CSVTTGGAAYGYTF. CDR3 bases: TGCAGCGTGACTACAGGGGGCGCCGCCTATGGCTACACCTTC.

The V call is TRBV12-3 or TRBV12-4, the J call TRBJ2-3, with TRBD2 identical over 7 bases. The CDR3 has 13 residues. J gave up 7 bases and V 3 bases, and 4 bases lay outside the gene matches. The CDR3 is CASSLLAANTQYF. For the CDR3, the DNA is TGTGCCAGCAGTTTGCTAGCGGCGAATACGCAGTATTTT.

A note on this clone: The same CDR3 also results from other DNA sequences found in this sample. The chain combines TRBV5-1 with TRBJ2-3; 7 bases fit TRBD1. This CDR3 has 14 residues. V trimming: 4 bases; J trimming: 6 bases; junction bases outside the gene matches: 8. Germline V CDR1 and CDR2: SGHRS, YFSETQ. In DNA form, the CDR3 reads TGCGCCAGCAGCCTCCGACAGGGAACCGATACGCAGTATTTT. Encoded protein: CASSLRQGTDTQYF.

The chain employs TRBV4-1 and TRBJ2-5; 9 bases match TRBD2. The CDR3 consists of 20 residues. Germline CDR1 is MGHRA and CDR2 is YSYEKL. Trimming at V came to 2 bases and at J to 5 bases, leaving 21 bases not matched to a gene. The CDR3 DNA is TGCGCCAGCAGCCAAAGGTTTTCGGGGGTGAATAGCGGGGGCGGGGAGACCCAGTACTTC. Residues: CASSQRFSGVNSGGGETQYF.

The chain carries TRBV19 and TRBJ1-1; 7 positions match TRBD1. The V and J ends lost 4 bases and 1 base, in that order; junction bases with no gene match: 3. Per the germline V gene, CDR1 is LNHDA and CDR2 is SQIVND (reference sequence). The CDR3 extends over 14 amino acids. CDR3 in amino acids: CASSSRQGNTEAFF. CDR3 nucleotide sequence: TGTGCCAGTAGTAGTAGACAGGGGAACACTGAAGCTTTCTTT. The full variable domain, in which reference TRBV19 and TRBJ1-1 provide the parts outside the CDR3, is DGGITQSPKYLFRKEGQNVTLSCEQNLNHDAMYWYRQDPGQGLRLIYYSQIVNDFQKGDIAEGYSVSREKKESFPLTVTSAQKNPTAFYLCASSSRQGNTEAFFGQGTRLTVV.

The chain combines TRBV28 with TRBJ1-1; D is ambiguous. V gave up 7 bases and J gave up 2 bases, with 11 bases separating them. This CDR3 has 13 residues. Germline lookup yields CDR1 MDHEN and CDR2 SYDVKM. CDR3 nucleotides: TGTGCCAGCAAATCCAGTCTAAACACTGAAGCTTTCTTT. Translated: CASKSSLNTEAFF. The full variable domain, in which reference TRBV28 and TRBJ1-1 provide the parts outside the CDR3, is DVKVTQSSRYLVKRTGEKVFLECVQDMDHENMFWYRQDPGLGLRLIYFSYDVKMKEKGDIPEGYSVSREKKERFSLILESASTNQTSMYLCASKSSLNTEAFFGQGTRLTVV.

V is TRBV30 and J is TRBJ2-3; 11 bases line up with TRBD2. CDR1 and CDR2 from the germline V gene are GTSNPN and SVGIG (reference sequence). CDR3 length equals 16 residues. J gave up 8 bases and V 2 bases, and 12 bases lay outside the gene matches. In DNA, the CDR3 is TGTGCCTGGAGTCAGCCACTAGCGGGGGCGCGAGTTACGCAGTATTTT. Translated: CAWSQPLAGARVTQYF.

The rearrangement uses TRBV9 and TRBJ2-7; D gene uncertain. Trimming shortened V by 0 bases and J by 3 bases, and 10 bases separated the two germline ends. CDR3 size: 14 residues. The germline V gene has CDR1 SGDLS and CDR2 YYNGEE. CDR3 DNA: TGTGCCAGCAGCGTAGGCCCTCTGAACTACGAGCAGTACTTC. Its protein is CASSVGPLNYEQYF.

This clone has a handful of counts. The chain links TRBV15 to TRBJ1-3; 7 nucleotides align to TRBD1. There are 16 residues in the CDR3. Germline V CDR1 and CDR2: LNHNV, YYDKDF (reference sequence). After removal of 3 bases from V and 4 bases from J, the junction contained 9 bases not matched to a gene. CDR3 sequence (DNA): TGTGCCACCAGCAGCGAAACCGGGACAGCCGGAAACACCATATATTTT. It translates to CATSSETGTAGNTIYF.

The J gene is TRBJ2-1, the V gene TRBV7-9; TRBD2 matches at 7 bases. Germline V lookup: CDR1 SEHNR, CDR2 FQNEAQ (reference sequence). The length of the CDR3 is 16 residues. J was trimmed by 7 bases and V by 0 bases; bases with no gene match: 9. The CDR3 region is CASSLANRGSGNEQFF. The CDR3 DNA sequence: TGTGCCAGCAGCTTAGCGAATCGGGGTAGCGGGAATGAGCAGTTCTTC.

The CDR3 nucleotides are TGTGCCATCAGTGGGACAGGGAATAATGAAAAACTGTTTTTT. Translated, it gives CAISGTGNNEKLFF. The rearrangement uses TRBV10-3 and TRBJ1-4; 8 nucleotides agree with TRBD1. J lost 4 bases, V lost 4 bases, and 2 bases had no gene match. Germline V CDR1 and CDR2: ENHRY, SYGVKD. The CDR3 runs to 14 residues.

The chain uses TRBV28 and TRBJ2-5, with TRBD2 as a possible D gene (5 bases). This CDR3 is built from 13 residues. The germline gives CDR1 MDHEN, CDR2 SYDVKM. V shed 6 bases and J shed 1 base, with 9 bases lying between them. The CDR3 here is CASSRRIQETQYF. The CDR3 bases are TGTGCCAGCAGCAGGAGGATCCAAGAGACCCAGTACTTC.